These 18 T cell receptor beta chains share one sample of origin, sequenced in a study of tumor-infiltrating lymphocytes in primary liver carcinoma. Total RNA (around 0.45 ug) served as template for TCR beta cDNA synthesis primed by a constant-region primer. Libraries for TCR beta were built through three nested multiplex PCR rounds, which together made up a slightly modified ARM-PCR procedure. For roughly 10 cycles apiece, the opening two PCR rounds ran with TRBV1-TRBV30 forward primers and a C-beta reverse primer. MiXCR was run by TCRdb on the multiplex PCR reads, yielding one entry per CDR3 protein. The top ten hold 15% to 20% of the sample, which has a few hundred thousand distinct CDR3 sequences, almost 60% seen once. Alongside blood RNA obtained from unsorted whole blood, germline DNA was also extracted. Sequenced: peripheral blood. Receptor source: a woman between 25 and 40 years old with primary liver carcinoma and hepatitis B virus infection.

This clonotype appeared a few times. This clone may be a read error of a much larger clone one base away. V gene TRBV11-2 combines with J gene TRBJ2-6; 7 nucleotides agree with TRBD1. This CDR3 comprises 18 residues. Per the germline V gene, CDR1 is SGHAT and CDR2 is FQNNGV. CDR3 coding DNA: TGTGCCAGCAGCTTAGTTCCAAGGGACAGCTCTGGGGTCAACGTCCTGACTTTC. Translating it yields CASSLVPRDSSGVNVLTF. The variable domain in full, completed from reference TRBV11-2 and TRBJ2-6, reads EAGVAQSPRYKIIEKRQSVAFWCNPISGHATLYWYQQILGQGPKLLIQFQNNGVVDDSQLPKDRFSAERLKGVDSTLKIQPAKLEDSAVYLCASSLVPRDSSGVNVLTFGAGSRLTVL.

This clonotype appeared a few times. This chain uses TRBV4-3 with TRBJ2-7; the match to TRBD2 covers 9 bases. The CDR3 sequence is 16 residues long. The ends lost 4 bases at V and 3 bases at J; junction bases unmatched: 10. Germline CDR1 reads LGHNA; CDR2 reads YSLEER. This CDR3 reads CASSRKAGGTFYEQYF. The DNA of the CDR3 is TGCGCCAGCAGCCGGAAAGCGGGAGGCACTTTCTACGAGCAGTACTTC.

Concerning this clonotype itself: This could be a read error, since a much larger clone is one nucleotide away. The chain employs TRBV6-6 and TRBJ2-2; D not resolved. Germline assignment: CDR1 MNHNY and CDR2 SVGAGI (reference sequence). The CDR3 loop spans 16 amino acids. The CDR3 DNA follows: TGTGACAGCAGTTACTCCCGGAAGTCGAACACCGGGGAGCTGTTTTTT. Translated, it gives CDSSYSRKSNTGELFF.

Note on this clonotype: With a much larger clone just one base away, this may be a read error. The chain carries TRBV6-5 and TRBJ2-7; no reliable D call. Germline CDR1 and CDR2: MNHEY and SVGAGI. Trimming took off 0 bases at V and 0 bases at J, with 12 bases between the two ends. The CDR3 extends over 16 amino acids. The CDR3 nucleotides read TGTGCCAGCAGTTACTCCCAATGGATAGGCTCCTACGAGCAGTACTTC. This gives the protein CASSYSQWIGSYEQYF.

The chain joins TRBV5-5 to TRBJ2-1; no definite D call. Trimming removed 0 bases at V and 12 bases at J, with 13 bases between. Germline V gene lookup returns CDR1 SGHKS and CDR2 YYEKEE (reference sequence). This CDR3 region has 13 residues. As DNA, the CDR3 is TGTGCCAGCAGCTTGGGACCGCCGACTGTGCAGTTCTTC. This encodes CASSLGPPTVQFF.

This clonotype was detected a few times. CDR3 DNA: TGTGCCAGCAGTTTCTCGGGGGCGCGAGGAGGGAGCAATCAGCCCCAGCATTTT. As protein: CASSFSGARGGSNQPQHF. This chain connects TRBV12-3 or TRBV12-4 to TRBJ1-5; TRBD1 might be the D (6 bases). The germline V and J ends were trimmed by 3 bases and 1 base, with 19 bases remaining between them. The CDR3 covers 18 residues.

To note about this clonotype: Possible read error: a much larger clone is one base away. The rearrangement joins TRBV4-3 to TRBJ2-7; the match to TRBD2 covers 11 bases. CDR3 length: 15 amino acids. The germline V gene encodes CDR1 LGHNA and CDR2 YSLEER. Here the CDR3 DNA reads TGCGCCAACAGCCGAATAGCGGGAGGGCCCTTCGAGCAGTACTTC. Its translation is CANSRIAGGPFEQYF.

This clonotype occurred once. Germline is not matched at one junction end, which may reflect a read error. The J gene is TRBJ2-1, the V gene TRBV28; D perhaps matches TRBD1 (5 bases). The CDR3 spans 12 residues. Germline CDR1 is MDHEN and CDR2 is SYDVKM. The CDR3: CVSNAGINEQFF. The CDR3 DNA reads TGTGTCAGCAATGCAGGGATCAATGAGCAGTTCTTC.

Worth noting for this clonotype: Being one base from a much bigger clone, this may be a read error. The chain links TRBV6-1 to TRBJ2-5, with 12 bases identical to TRBD2. The germline V gene encodes CDR1 MNHNS and CDR2 SASEGT. The CDR3 runs to 16 residues. CDR3 nucleotide sequence: TGTGTCAGCACAGGCGCAGCACTAGCGGGGGGAGAGACCCAGTACTTC. As protein: CVSTGAALAGGETQYF.

This clonotype was seen ten or more times. The chain uses TRBV6-5 and TRBJ2-3; TRBD2 aligns across 10 bases. The CDR3 is made up of 15 amino acids. V lost 8 bases to trimming and J lost 2 bases; unmatched junction nucleotides: 7. In germline, CDR1 is MNHEY, CDR2 SVGAGI. CDR3 loop: CASGTGTSVTDTQYF. As DNA, the CDR3 is TGTGCCAGCGGAACCGGGACTAGCGTCACAGATACGCAGTATTTT.

As regards this clonotype: This may stem from a read error, because a much larger clone lies one nucleotide away. This rearrangement joins TRBV29-1 to TRBJ2-7; TRBD1 might be the D (6 bases). Trimming cost V 4 bases and J 0 bases, with 13 bases left between them. The length of the CDR3 is 14 residues. CDR1 and CDR2 (germline): SQVTM, ANQGSEA. CDR3 sequence: CSVVGDKSSYEQYF. CDR3 DNA: TGCAGCGTTGTAGGGGACAAATCCTCCTACGAGCAGTACTTC.

This clonotype occurred many times. The chain is built from TRBV6-1 and TRBJ1-5; weak D call: TRBD1 (5 bases). V was shortened by 3 bases and J by 0 bases, with 12 bases between the two germline ends. This CDR3 region has 16 residues. Per the germline V gene, CDR1 is MNHNS and CDR2 is SASEGT. CDR3 DNA sequence: TGTGCCAGCAGTGAGTCGACAGCCTATAGCAATCAGCCCCAGCATTTT. This sequence encodes CASSESTAYSNQPQHF.

The V gene is TRBV19, the J gene TRBJ2-7; 8 positions agree with TRBD2. Germline V gives CDR1 LNHDA, CDR2 SQIVND (reference sequence). The CDR3 extends over 15 amino acids. V gave up 3 bases and J gave up 6 bases; unmatched junction bases: 10. In DNA, the CDR3 is TGTGCCAGTAGTATGGTAGCCAGCGGGAGTGGCGAGCAGTACTTC. Its protein product is CASSMVASGSGEQYF.

Points on this clonotype: At one end the junction does not follow the germline gene, possibly because of a read error. This sequence joins TRBV6-2 or TRBV6-3 and TRBJ2-1; 8 nucleotides line up with TRBD2. CDR1 and CDR2 (germline): MNHEY, SVGEGT. The CDR3 has 12 residues. The CDR3 region has the DNA TGTGTCAGCAGCTCCGGACTAGCCCGTCAGTTCTTC. It codes for CVSSSGLARQFF.

The chain combines TRBV5-5 with TRBJ2-1, with 8 bases fitting TRBD2. V trimming: 5 bases; J trimming: 9 bases; junction bases outside the gene matches: 16. CDR3 size: 16 residues. The germline V gene has CDR1 SGHKS and CDR2 YYEKEE (reference sequence). The CDR3 nucleotides are TGTGCCAGCAGTTCGACTAGCGAGATCGGTGTGGGTGAGCAGTTCTTC. It specifies CASSSTSEIGVGEQFF.

This clonotype appeared once. A read error may account for a junction end that differs from germline. This chain joins TRBV12-3 or TRBV12-4 and TRBJ2-3, with D maybe TRBD2 (5 bases). The CDR3 runs 16 residues. CDR3 coding DNA: TGTGCCAGCGGTTTGTCAGCGGACGGGGTCACAGATACGCAGTATTTT. Protein sequence: CASGLSADGVTDTQYF.

The chain couples TRBV12-3 or TRBV12-4 to TRBJ2-3; D uncertain. The CDR3 covers 14 residues. Between the trimmed V and J ends, which lost 3 bases and 5 bases, there was a span of 12 bases. CDR3 region: CASSLEYLGDTQYF. CDR3 DNA: TGTGCCAGCAGTTTGGAATATCTTGGAGATACGCAGTATTTT.

The rearrangement links TRBV4-1 to TRBJ2-3; D unclear. Per germline, CDR1 MGHRA and CDR2 YSYEKL. Deletions cut 0 bases from V and 5 bases from J, with 6 bases between. This CDR3 is built from 13 residues. CDR3: CASSQDNRDTQYF. CDR3 in DNA: TGCGCCAGCAGCCAAGATAACCGAGATACGCAGTATTTT.